These T cell receptor beta chains were read from a single sample in a study of cytomegalovirus exposure and HLA in healthy donors. The data were produced by immunoSEQ multiplex PCR, yet TCRdb's version contains in-frame clones alone and is incomplete. Here the sample spans about 330,000 clones, about nine tenths being singletons. Sequencing input: PBMCs. The receptors were sampled from a woman in her thirties in good health and CMV-seropositive. Both conserved end residues are part of each CDR3. The order of the fields is J gene, V gene, clone size, D gene, CDR3 protein, CDR3 DNA. D genes are given only for firm matches. Some rows mark clone size as missing; the rest say once, few, many or name a class of expanded clone.

J gene: TRBJ2-7; V gene: TRBV27; clone size: -; D gene: -; CDR3 protein: CASSLSLAYEQYF; CDR3 DNA: TGTGCCAGCAGTTTATCGTTGGCCTACGAGCAGTACTTC
J gene: TRBJ2-1; V gene: TRBV28; clone size: -; D gene: -; CDR3 protein: CASTPPAVPRNEQFF; CDR3 DNA: TGTGCCAGCACCCCCCCCGCAGTCCCAAGGAATGAGCAGTTCTTC
J gene: TRBJ2-6; V gene: TRBV5-1; clone size: -; D gene: -; CDR3 protein: CASSPGGTALSGANVLTF; CDR3 DNA: TGCGCCAGCAGCCCGGGGGGGACAGCGCTCTCTGGGGCCAACGTCCTGACTTTC
J gene: TRBJ1-1; V gene: TRBV5-5; clone size: -; D gene: -; CDR3 protein: CASSLATRMNTEAFF; CDR3 DNA: TGTGCCAGCAGCTTGGCGACCAGAATGAACACTGAAGCTTTCTTT
J gene: TRBJ1-4; V gene: TRBV27; clone size: -; D gene: -; CDR3 protein: CASSLKGLVGGKLFF; CDR3 DNA: TGTGCCAGCAGTTTAAAGGGCCTTGTAGGAGGAAAACTGTTTTTT
J gene: TRBJ2-7; V gene: TRBV2; clone size: -; D gene: TRBD2; CDR3 protein: CASSESLAGAVFDEQYF; CDR3 DNA: TGTGCCAGCAGTGAGTCGCTAGCGGGAGCGGTTTTCGACGAGCAGTACTTC
J gene: TRBJ2-7; V gene: TRBV10-3; clone size: -; D gene: -; CDR3 protein: CAISDSAYEQYF; CDR3 DNA: TGTGCCATCAGTGACAGCGCCTACGAGCAGTACTTC
J gene: TRBJ1-6; V gene: TRBV5-1; clone size: -; D gene: -; CDR3 protein: CASSLSGTTSPLHF; CDR3 DNA: TGCGCCAGCAGCTTGAGTGGCACAACGTCCCCCCTCCACTTT
J gene: TRBJ2-1; V gene: TRBV18; clone size: -; D gene: -; CDR3 protein: CASSPGGAVSYNEQFF; CDR3 DNA: TGTGCCAGCTCACCAGGGGGCGCGGTGTCCTACAATGAGCAGTTCTTC
J gene: TRBJ1-2; V gene: TRBV6-5; clone size: -; D gene: TRBD1; CDR3 protein: CASRQWTGGDYGYTF; CDR3 DNA: TGTGCCAGCAGGCAATGGACAGGGGGCGACTATGGCTACACCTTC
J gene: TRBJ1-2; V gene: TRBV30; clone size: -; D gene: TRBD1; CDR3 protein: CAWSALTGLFF; CDR3 DNA: TGTGCCTGGAGTGCCCTGACAGGGCTCTTCTTC
J gene: TRBJ2-7; V gene: TRBV11-2; clone size: -; D gene: -; CDR3 protein: CASTTEAGSIYEQYF; CDR3 DNA: TGTGCCAGCACCACGGAGGCAGGTTCCATCTACGAGCAGTACTTC
J gene: TRBJ1-5; V gene: TRBV6-5; clone size: -; D gene: -; CDR3 protein: CASSWSGNPNQPQHF; CDR3 DNA: TGTGCCAGCAGTTGGTCGGGCAATCCCAATCAGCCCCAGCATTTT
J gene: TRBJ2-2; V gene: TRBV14; clone size: -; D gene: -; CDR3 protein: CASSQDWGSGELFF; CDR3 DNA: TGTGCCAGCAGCCAAGATTGGGGGTCCGGGGAGCTGTTTTTT
J gene: TRBJ1-1; V gene: TRBV19; clone size: -; D gene: -; CDR3 protein: CASSPKEGGYTEAFF; CDR3 DNA: TGTGCCAGTAGTCCCAAAGAGGGGGGATACACTGAAGCTTTCTTT
J gene: TRBJ2-7; V gene: TRBV7-2; clone size: once; D gene: -; CDR3 protein: CASSLFGPRYEQYF; CDR3 DNA: TGTGCCAGCAGCCTATTCGGACCCCGCTACGAGCAGTACTTC
J gene: TRBJ2-3; V gene: TRBV27; clone size: -; D gene: -; CDR3 protein: CASTLGGATTDTQYF; CDR3 DNA: TGTGCCAGCACCCTTGGGGGGGCGACCACAGATACGCAGTATTTT
J gene: TRBJ2-1; V gene: TRBV7-8; clone size: -; D gene: TRBD2; CDR3 protein: CASSLALTSGGNNEQFF; CDR3 DNA: TGTGCCAGCAGCTTAGCCTTGACTAGCGGGGGAAACAATGAGCAGTTCTTC
J gene: TRBJ1-3; V gene: TRBV6-5; clone size: -; D gene: -; CDR3 protein: CATSEISGNTIYF; CDR3 DNA: TGTGCCACCTCAGAGATCTCTGGAAACACCATATATTTT
J gene: TRBJ2-2; V gene: TRBV29-1; clone size: -; D gene: -; CDR3 protein: CSVVGITGELFF; CDR3 DNA: TGCAGCGTTGTCGGGATCACCGGGGAGCTGTTTTTT
J gene: TRBJ1-5; V gene: TRBV6-5; clone size: -; D gene: -; CDR3 protein: CASSYSSPGGNQPQHF; CDR3 DNA: TGTGCCAGCAGTTACTCGAGCCCAGGGGGCAATCAGCCCCAGCATTTT
J gene: TRBJ1-1; V gene: TRBV4-3; clone size: -; D gene: -; CDR3 protein: CASSRRAGAGGTEAFF; CDR3 DNA: TGCGCCAGCAGTCGGAGGGCCGGGGCTGGGGGCACTGAAGCTTTCTTT
J gene: TRBJ2-2; V gene: TRBV4-3; clone size: -; D gene: -; CDR3 protein: CASSQAQWAGELFF; CDR3 DNA: TGCGCCAGCAGCCAAGCCCAGTGGGCGGGGGAGCTGTTTTTT
J gene: TRBJ2-1; V gene: TRBV11-2; clone size: -; D gene: -; CDR3 protein: CASSLDRGWFF; CDR3 DNA: TGTGCCAGCAGCTTAGATCGGGGATGGTTCTTC
J gene: TRBJ2-5; V gene: TRBV28; clone size: -; D gene: TRBD2; CDR3 protein: CASSPLAGGPGETQYF; CDR3 DNA: TGTGCCAGCAGTCCTCTAGCGGGAGGGCCGGGGGAGACCCAGTACTTC
J gene: TRBJ2-3; V gene: TRBV9; clone size: -; D gene: -; CDR3 protein: CASSGGLGTDTQYF; CDR3 DNA: TGTGCCAGCAGCGGGGGGTTGGGCACAGATACGCAGTATTTT
J gene: TRBJ2-1; V gene: TRBV5-1; clone size: -; D gene: -; CDR3 protein: CASSNNYNEQFF; CDR3 DNA: TGCGCCAGCAGCAATAATTACAATGAGCAGTTCTTC
J gene: TRBJ2-7; V gene: TRBV5-1; clone size: -; D gene: -; CDR3 protein: CASSLGYEQYF; CDR3 DNA: TGCGCCAGCAGCTTGGGGTACGAGCAGTACTTC
J gene: TRBJ2-7; V gene: TRBV15; clone size: -; D gene: TRBD2; CDR3 protein: CATSTGLAVTYEQYF; CDR3 DNA: TGTGCCACCAGCACAGGACTAGCGGTCACCTACGAGCAGTACTTC
J gene: TRBJ1-4; V gene: TRBV18; clone size: -; D gene: TRBD1; CDR3 protein: CASSPPTGGVDEKLFF; CDR3 DNA: TGTGCCAGCTCACCACCGACAGGGGGCGTGGATGAAAAACTGTTTTTT
J gene: TRBJ2-3; V gene: TRBV5-1; clone size: -; D gene: TRBD2; CDR3 protein: CASSPGLAGSTDTQYF; CDR3 DNA: TGCGCCAGCAGCCCTGGACTAGCGGGAAGCACAGATACGCAGTATTTT
J gene: TRBJ2-3; V gene: TRBV10-3; clone size: -; D gene: -; CDR3 protein: CAISESSAGGDTQYF; CDR3 DNA: TGTGCCATCAGTGAGTCTAGCGCGGGTGGAGATACGCAGTATTTT
J gene: TRBJ2-3; V gene: TRBV13; clone size: -; D gene: -; CDR3 protein: CASSQRTSTDTQYF; CDR3 DNA: TGTGCCAGCAGTCAAAGGACCAGCACAGATACGCAGTATTTT
J gene: TRBJ1-1; V gene: TRBV5-1; clone size: -; D gene: -; CDR3 protein: CASSWGRQQENTEAFF; CDR3 DNA: TGCGCCAGCAGCTGGGGGAGGCAACAGGAGAACACTGAAGCTTTCTTT
J gene: TRBJ2-5; V gene: TRBV7-9; clone size: -; D gene: TRBD2; CDR3 protein: CASSLREYEETQYF; CDR3 DNA: TGTGCCAGCAGTTTGCGGGAGTATGAAGAGACCCAGTACTTC
J gene: TRBJ2-3; V gene: TRBV9; clone size: once; D gene: TRBD2; CDR3 protein: CASSVGDSRAGGQYF; CDR3 DNA: TGTGCCAGCAGCGTAGGGGACTCGAGAGCGGGGGGGCAGTATTTT
J gene: TRBJ2-1; V gene: TRBV2; clone size: -; D gene: TRBD1; CDR3 protein: CASSGTGGAPNEQFF; CDR3 DNA: TGTGCCAGCAGTGGGACAGGGGGCGCCCCCAATGAGCAGTTCTTC
J gene: TRBJ2-7; V gene: TRBV18; clone size: -; D gene: -; CDR3 protein: CASSPRQGTGSYEQYF; CDR3 DNA: TGTGCCAGCTCACCCCGGCAGGGTACGGGCTCCTACGAGCAGTACTTC
J gene: TRBJ2-7; V gene: TRBV7-2; clone size: -; D gene: TRBD1; CDR3 protein: CASSLASITGGTYEQYF; CDR3 DNA: TGTGCCAGCAGCTTAGCTTCCATAACAGGGGGGACCTACGAGCAGTACTTC
J gene: TRBJ2-7; V gene: TRBV7-6; clone size: -; D gene: -; CDR3 protein: CASSLSPGAYEQYF; CDR3 DNA: TGTGCCAGCAGCTTAAGCCCCGGGGCCTACGAGCAGTACTTC
J gene: TRBJ1-1; V gene: TRBV19; clone size: -; D gene: -; CDR3 protein: CASSIQVDTEAFF; CDR3 DNA: TGTGCCAGTAGTATTCAGGTTGACACTGAAGCTTTCTTT
J gene: TRBJ2-7; V gene: TRBV6-1; clone size: -; D gene: TRBD2; CDR3 protein: CASSEGGSSYEQYF; CDR3 DNA: TGTGCCAGCAGTGAAGGCGGGAGCTCCTACGAGCAGTACTTC
J gene: TRBJ2-3; V gene: TRBV11-2; clone size: -; D gene: -; CDR3 protein: CASSPGHGYTDTQYF; CDR3 DNA: TGTGCCAGCAGCCCAGGACACGGCTACACAGATACGCAGTATTTT
J gene: TRBJ2-7; V gene: TRBV7-8; clone size: -; D gene: TRBD2; CDR3 protein: CASSPSGGEEQYF; CDR3 DNA: TGTGCCAGCAGCCCCTCCGGGGGGGAGGAGCAGTACTTC
J gene: TRBJ2-7; V gene: TRBV4-3; clone size: -; D gene: TRBD1; CDR3 protein: CASSQEGDSVYEQYF; CDR3 DNA: TGCGCCAGCAGCCAAGAAGGGGACAGTGTCTACGAGCAGTACTTC
J gene: TRBJ2-7; V gene: TRBV4-3; clone size: few; D gene: TRBD1; CDR3 protein: CASSQDPSGGPYEQYF; CDR3 DNA: TGCGCCAGCAGCCAAGACCCCTCAGGGGGCCCCTACGAGCAGTACTTC
J gene: TRBJ1-6; V gene: TRBV7-3; clone size: -; D gene: TRBD1; CDR3 protein: CASSLTGTANSPLHF; CDR3 DNA: TGTGCCAGCAGCTTAACTGGGACAGCTAATTCACCCCTCCACTTT
J gene: TRBJ1-1; V gene: TRBV19; clone size: -; D gene: -; CDR3 protein: CASGRGNTEAFF; CDR3 DNA: TGTGCCAGCGGGAGGGGGAACACTGAAGCTTTCTTT
J gene: TRBJ2-7; V gene: TRBV6-1; clone size: -; D gene: TRBD1; CDR3 protein: CASSGLQGTYEQYF; CDR3 DNA: TGTGCCAGCAGTGGGCTACAGGGGACCTACGAGCAGTACTTC
J gene: TRBJ2-3; V gene: TRBV5-4; clone size: -; D gene: TRBD2; CDR3 protein: CASSLGTRQSTDTQYF; CDR3 DNA: TGTGCCAGCAGCTTGGGGACTAGACAAAGCACAGATACGCAGTATTTT